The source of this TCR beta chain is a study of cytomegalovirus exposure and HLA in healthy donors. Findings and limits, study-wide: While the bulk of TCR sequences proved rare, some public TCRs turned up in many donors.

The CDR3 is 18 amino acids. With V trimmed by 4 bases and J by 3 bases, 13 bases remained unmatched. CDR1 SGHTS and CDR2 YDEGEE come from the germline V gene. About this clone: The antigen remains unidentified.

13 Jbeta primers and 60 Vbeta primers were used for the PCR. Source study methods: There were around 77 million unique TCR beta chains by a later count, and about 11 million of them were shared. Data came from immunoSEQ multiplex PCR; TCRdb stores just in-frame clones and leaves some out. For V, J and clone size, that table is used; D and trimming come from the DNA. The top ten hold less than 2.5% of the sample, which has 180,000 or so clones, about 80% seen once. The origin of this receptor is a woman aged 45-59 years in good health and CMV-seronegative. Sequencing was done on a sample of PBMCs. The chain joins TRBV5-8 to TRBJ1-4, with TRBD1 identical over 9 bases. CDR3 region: CASSPGDRALRSNEKLFF. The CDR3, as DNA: TGTGCCAGCAGCCCGGGGGACAGGGCGCTTCGGTCTAATGAAAAACTGTTTTTT.